This TCR beta chain was profiled in a study of OX40 agonist ivuxolimab in advanced cancers. The method was immunoSEQ multiplex PCR; TCRdb's version includes in-frame clones alone and lacks a portion of them. Among fewer than 85,000 clones, about 80% were seen once, and the ten largest hold roughly 0.48%. The sequenced sample was CD4+ or CD8+ T cells sorted from blood, obtained in a trial of the OX40 agonist ivuxolimab. This sequence was found in an adult with an advanced solid tumor such as melanoma, head and neck, liver or kidney cancer.

CDR3 coding DNA: TGTGCCAGCAGTTTAATGGCCGCTGGAGAGACCCAGTACTTC. Protein: CASSLMAAGETQYF. This rearrangement joins TRBV27 to TRBJ2-5, with no clear D. CDR1 and CDR2 (germline): MNHEY, SMNVEV (reference sequence). Trimming took off 2 bases at V and 4 bases at J, with 11 bases between the two ends. The length of the CDR3 is 14 residues.